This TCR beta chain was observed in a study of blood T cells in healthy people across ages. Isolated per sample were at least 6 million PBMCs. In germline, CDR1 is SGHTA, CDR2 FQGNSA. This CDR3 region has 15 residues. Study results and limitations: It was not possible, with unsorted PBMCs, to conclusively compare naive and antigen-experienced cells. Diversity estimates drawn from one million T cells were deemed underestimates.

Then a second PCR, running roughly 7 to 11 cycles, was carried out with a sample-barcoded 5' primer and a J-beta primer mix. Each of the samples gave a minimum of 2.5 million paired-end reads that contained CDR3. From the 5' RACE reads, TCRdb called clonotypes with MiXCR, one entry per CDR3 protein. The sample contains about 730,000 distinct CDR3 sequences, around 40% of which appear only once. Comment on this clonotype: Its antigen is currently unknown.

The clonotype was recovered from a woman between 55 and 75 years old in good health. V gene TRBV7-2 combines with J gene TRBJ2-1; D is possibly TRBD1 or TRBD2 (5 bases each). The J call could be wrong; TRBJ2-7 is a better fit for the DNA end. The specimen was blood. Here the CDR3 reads CASSLAGTSYNEQYF. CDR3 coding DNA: TGTGCCAGCAGCTTAGCGGGGACGTCCTACAATGAGCAGTACTTC.